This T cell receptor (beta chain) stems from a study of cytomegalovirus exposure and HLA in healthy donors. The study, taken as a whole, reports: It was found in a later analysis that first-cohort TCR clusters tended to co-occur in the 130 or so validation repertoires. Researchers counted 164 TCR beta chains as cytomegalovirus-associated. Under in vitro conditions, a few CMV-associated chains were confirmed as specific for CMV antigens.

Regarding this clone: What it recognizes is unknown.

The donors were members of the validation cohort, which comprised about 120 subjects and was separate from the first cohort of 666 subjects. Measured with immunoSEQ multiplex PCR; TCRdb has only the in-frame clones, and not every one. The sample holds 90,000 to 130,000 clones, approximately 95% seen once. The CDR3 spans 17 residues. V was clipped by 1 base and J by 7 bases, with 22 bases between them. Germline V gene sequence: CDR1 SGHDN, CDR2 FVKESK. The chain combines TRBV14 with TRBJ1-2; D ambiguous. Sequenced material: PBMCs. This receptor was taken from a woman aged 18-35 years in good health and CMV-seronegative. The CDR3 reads CASSQALPGRWFGGYTF. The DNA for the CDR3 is TGTGCCAGCAGCCAAGCGCTCCCAGGTCGGTGGTTCGGTGGCTACACCTTC.